The entry that follows covers one T cell receptor (beta chain) sequence. What it binds is unknown. For blood RNA, unsorted whole blood served as the source, and germline DNA was extracted too. These data belong to a study of tumor-infiltrating lymphocytes in primary liver carcinoma. For the study at large: Each of the growths was stage T1-T3 N0M0, extending roughly 4.2 to 11 cm across.

Reverse transcription of approximately 520 ng total RNA with a constant-region primer produced TCR beta cDNA. Slightly modified ARM-PCR served as the procedure for the TCR beta libraries. These libraries came from three rounds of nested multiplex PCR. TRBV1-TRBV30 forward primers paired with a C-beta reverse primer drove the first two PCR rounds, roughly 10 cycles each. Each CDR3 protein is one row after TCRdb ran MiXCR on the multiplex PCR reads. Counted here are 300,000 to 350,000 distinct CDR3 sequences, less than 70% occurring once; the ten biggest clones make up about 6.3%. V lost 6 bases and J 1 base, leaving 13 bases between the germline ends. Germline V gene lookup returns CDR1 KGHSH and CDR2 LQKENI. This CDR3 has 15 amino acids. Findings and caveats of the study: When set against blood, tumors had a significantly higher top-250-clone fraction (p = 0.039). Pairs of tumor regions overlapped more than tumor-adjacent and tumor-blood pairs did.

J is TRBJ2-1 and V is TRBV18; D not resolved. The sequence derives from a man aged 40-49 years with primary liver carcinoma and hepatitis B virus infection. The sample comprised peripheral blood. The CDR3 bases are TGTGCCAGCTCCGGCTATTCAGGTTCCTACAATGAGCAGTTCTTC. This sequence encodes CASSGYSGSYNEQFF.